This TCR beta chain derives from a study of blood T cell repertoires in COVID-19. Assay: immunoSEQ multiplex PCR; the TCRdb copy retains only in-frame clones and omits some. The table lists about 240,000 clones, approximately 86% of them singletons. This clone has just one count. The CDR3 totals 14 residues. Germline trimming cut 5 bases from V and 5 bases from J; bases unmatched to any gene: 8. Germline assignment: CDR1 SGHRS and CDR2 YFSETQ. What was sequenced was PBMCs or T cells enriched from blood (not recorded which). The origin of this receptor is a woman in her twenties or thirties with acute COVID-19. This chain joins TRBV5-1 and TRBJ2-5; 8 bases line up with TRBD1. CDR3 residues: CASSFGQGRETQYF. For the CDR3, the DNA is TGCGCCAGCAGTTTTGGACAGGGCCGCGAGACCCAGTACTTC.